This TCR beta chain was recovered during a study of blood T cell repertoires in COVID-19. At the level of the study: In each case, the material was cDNA or gDNA derived from T cells, B-cell-depleted T cells, or PBMCs.

Generated by immunoSEQ multiplex PCR, the TCRdb table keeps only in-frame clones and is missing some. The data contain approximately 330,000 clones, roughly 87% of them singletons. With 1 base clipped from V and 2 bases from J, the junction kept 9 bases outside the gene matches. This CDR3 spans 18 amino acids. Germline-derived CDR1 and CDR2 are LGHNA and YSLEER. The rearrangement uses TRBV4-3 and TRBJ2-3, with 10 bases lining up with TRBD2. The source material was peripheral blood. This sequence was found in a man aged 25-45 years with COVID-19, enrolled during active disease. The CDR3 loop is CASSQVPAGGVHTDTQYF. DNA for the CDR3: TGCGCCAGCAGCCAAGTTCCAGCGGGGGGGGTACACACAGATACGCAGTATTTT.